This T cell receptor beta chain emerged from a study of blood T cell repertoires in COVID-19. Study context: Samples taken during acute and convalescent COVID-19 were collected in the United States, Italy and Spain.

TCRdb keeps only in-frame clones here, not all; method: immunoSEQ multiplex PCR. This table has around 270,000 clones, approximately 83% appearing once. CDR3 length: 17 residues. Germline CDR1 SEHNR, CDR2 FQNEAQ (reference sequence). J was trimmed by 1 base and V by 5 bases; bases with no gene match: 9. The V gene is TRBV7-9, the J gene TRBJ2-2, with TRBD2 matching 8 bases. Sample: peripheral blood. This clonotype was sampled from a person in their 70s with COVID-19, enrolled during active disease. Here the CDR3 reads CASSPQDGTRNTGELFF. The CDR3 DNA follows: TGTGCCAGCAGCCCCCAGGATGGGACTAGGAACACCGGGGAGCTGTTTTTT.